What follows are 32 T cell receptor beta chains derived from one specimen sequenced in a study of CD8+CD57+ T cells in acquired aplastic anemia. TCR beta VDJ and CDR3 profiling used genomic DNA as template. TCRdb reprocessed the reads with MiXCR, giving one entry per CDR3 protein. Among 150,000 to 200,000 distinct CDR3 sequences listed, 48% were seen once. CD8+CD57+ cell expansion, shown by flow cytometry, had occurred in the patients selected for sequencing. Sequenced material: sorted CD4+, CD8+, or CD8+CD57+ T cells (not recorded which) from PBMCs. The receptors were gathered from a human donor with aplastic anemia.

The CDR3, as DNA: TGTGCCAGCACCCGACTAGCGGGGGGAGCAGATACGCAGTATTTT. Amino acids: CASTRLAGGADTQYF. This chain links TRBV2 with TRBJ2-3, with TRBD2 matching 13 bases. This CDR3 spans 15 amino acids. Germline V gene data show CDR1 as SNHLY and CDR2 as FYNNEI. The V segment lost 7 bases and the J segment 4 bases; nucleotides outside the gene matches: 5. Using reference TRBV2 and TRBJ2-3 for the parts outside the CDR3, the full variable domain is EPEVTQTPSHQVTQMGQEVILRCVPISNHLYFYWYRQILGQKVEFLVSFYNNEISEKSEIFDDQFSVERPDGSNFTLKIRSTKLEDSAMYFCASTRLAGGADTQYFGPGTRLTVL.

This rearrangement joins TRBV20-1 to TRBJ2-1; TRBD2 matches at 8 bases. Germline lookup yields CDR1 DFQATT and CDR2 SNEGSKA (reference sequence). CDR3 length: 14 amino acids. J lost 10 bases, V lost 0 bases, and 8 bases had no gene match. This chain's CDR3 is CSARDLAGPGEQFF. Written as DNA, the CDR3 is TGCAGTGCTAGAGATCTAGCGGGCCCTGGGGAGCAGTTCTTC.

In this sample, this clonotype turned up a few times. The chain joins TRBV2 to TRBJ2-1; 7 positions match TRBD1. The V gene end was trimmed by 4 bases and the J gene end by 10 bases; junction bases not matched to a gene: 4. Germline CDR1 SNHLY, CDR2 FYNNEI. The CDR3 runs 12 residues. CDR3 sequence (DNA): TGTGCCAGCAGTGGACAGGGTCGGGAGCAGTTCTTC. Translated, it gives CASSGQGREQFF.

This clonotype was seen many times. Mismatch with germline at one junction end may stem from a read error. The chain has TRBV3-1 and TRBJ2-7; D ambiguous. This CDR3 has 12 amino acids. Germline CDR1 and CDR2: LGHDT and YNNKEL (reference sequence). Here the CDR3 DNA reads TGTGCCAGCAGCCAAGATCGGGCTAGTTACCACTTC. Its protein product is CASSQDRASYHF.

Here the CDR3 DNA reads TGCGCCAGCAGTGAGTCTTTACTAGCGGGTGATGAGCAGTTCTTC. Protein: CASSESLLAGDEQFF. The V and J genes are TRBV10-2 and TRBJ2-1; 9 bases agree with TRBD2. This CDR3 is built from 15 residues. V shed 0 bases and J 8 bases; nucleotides not matched to a gene: 5. Per germline, CDR1 WSHSY and CDR2 SAAADI.

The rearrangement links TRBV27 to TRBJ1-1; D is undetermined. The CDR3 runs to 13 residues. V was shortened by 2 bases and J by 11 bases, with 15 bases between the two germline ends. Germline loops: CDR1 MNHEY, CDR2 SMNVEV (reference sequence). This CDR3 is CASSLPPWGEAFF. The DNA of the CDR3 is TGTGCCAGCAGTTTACCCCCCTGGGGAGAGGCTTTCTTT.

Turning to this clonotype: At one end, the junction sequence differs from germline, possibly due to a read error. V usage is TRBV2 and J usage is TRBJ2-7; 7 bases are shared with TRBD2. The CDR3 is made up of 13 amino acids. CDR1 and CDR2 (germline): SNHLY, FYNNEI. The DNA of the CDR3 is TGTGTCAGCAGAGGTCTAGCGGTATACGAGCAGTACTTC. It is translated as CVSRGLAVYEQYF.

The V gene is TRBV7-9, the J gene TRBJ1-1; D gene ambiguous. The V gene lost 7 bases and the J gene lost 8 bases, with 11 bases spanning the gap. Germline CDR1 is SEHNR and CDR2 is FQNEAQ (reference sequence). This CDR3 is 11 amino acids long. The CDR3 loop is CASTLLQEAFF. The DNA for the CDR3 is TGTGCCAGCACCCTCCTCCAGGAAGCTTTCTTT.

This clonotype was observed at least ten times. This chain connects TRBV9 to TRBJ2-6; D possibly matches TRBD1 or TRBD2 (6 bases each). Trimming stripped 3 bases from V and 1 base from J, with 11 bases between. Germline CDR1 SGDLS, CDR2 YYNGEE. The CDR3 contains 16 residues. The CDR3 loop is CASSATGTSGANVLTF. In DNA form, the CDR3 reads TGTGCCAGCAGCGCCACAGGGACTTCTGGGGCCAACGTCCTGACTTTC.

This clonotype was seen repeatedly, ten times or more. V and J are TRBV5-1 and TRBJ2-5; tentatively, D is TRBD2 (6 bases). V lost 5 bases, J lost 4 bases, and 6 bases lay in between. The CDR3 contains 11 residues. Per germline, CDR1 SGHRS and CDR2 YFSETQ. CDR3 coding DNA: TGCGCCAGCAGGGGGGGAGAGACCCAGTACTTC. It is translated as CASRGGETQYF.

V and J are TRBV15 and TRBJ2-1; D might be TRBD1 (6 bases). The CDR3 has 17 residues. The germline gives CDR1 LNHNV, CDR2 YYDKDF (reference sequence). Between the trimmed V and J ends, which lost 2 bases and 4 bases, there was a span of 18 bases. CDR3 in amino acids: CATSRPGGQLLYNEQFF. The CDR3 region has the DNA TGTGCCACCAGCAGACCGGGCGGACAGCTCCTTTACAATGAGCAGTTCTTC.

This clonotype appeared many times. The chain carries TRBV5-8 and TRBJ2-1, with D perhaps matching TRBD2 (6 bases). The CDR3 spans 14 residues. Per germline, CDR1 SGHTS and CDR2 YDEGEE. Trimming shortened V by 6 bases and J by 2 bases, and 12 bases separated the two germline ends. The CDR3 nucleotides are TGTGCCAGCAACGAGCGGGCGGCCTACAATGAGCAGTTCTTC. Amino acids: CASNERAAYNEQFF.

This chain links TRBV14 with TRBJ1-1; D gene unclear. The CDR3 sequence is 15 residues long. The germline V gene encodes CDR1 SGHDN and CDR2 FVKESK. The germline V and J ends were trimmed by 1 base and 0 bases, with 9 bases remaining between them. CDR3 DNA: TGTGCCAGCAGCCAAGTGGCGGGTATGAACACTGAAGCTTTCTTT. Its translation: CASSQVAGMNTEAFF.

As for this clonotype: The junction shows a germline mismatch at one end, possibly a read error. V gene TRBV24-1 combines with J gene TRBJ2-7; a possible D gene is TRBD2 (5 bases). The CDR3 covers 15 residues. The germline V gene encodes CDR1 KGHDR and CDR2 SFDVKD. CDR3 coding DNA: TGTGCCGCCAGTAACCCCGGGAAGAGCTCCTACGAGCAGTACTTC. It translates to CAASNPGKSSYEQYF.

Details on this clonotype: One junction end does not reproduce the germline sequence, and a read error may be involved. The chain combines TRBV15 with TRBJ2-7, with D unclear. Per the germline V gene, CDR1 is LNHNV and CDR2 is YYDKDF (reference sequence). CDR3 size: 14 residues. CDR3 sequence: CATSRDRRGYEQYF. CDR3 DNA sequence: TGTGCCACCAGCAGAGATCGTCGAGGTTACGAGCAGTACTTT.

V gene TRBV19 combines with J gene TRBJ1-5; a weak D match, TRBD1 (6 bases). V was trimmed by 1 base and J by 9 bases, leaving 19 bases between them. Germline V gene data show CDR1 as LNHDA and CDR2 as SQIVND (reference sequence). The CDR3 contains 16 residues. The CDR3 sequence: CASSIGGGGVGAPQHF. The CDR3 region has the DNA TGTGCCAGTAGTATAGGCGGCGGGGGCGTAGGAGCGCCCCAGCATTTT.

The CDR3 region has the DNA TGTGCCAGCAGCCACGACAGCATGGCTGAAGCTTTCTTT. This encodes CASSHDSMAEAFF. The gene calls are TRBV12-3 or TRBV12-4 and TRBJ1-1, with a weak D call TRBD1 (5 bases). CDR3 length: 13 amino acids. V lost 6 bases to trimming and J lost 6 bases, with 14 bases between them.

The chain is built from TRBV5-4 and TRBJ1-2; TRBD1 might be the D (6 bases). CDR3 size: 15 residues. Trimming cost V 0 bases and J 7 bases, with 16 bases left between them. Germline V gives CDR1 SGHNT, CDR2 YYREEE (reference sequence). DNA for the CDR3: TGTGCCAGCAGCTTGGGCGGGCTGGGACAAGGTGGCTACACCTTC. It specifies CASSLGGLGQGGYTF. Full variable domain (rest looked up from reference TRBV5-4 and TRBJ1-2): ETGVTQSPTHLIKTRGQQVTLRCSSQSGHNTVSWYQQALGQGPQFIFQYYREEENGRGNFPPRFSGLQFPNYSSELNVNALELDDSALYLCASSLGGLGQGGYTFGSGTRLTVV.

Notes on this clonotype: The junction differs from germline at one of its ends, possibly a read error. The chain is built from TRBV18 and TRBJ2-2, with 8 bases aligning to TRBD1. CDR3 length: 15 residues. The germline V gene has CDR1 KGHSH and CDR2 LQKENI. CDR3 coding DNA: TGTGCCAGCTCATCACCAGGGGGCAGGTCCGGGGAGCTGTTTTTT. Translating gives CASSSPGGRSGELFF. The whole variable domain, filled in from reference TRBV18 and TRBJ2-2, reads NAGVMQNPRHLVRRRGQEARLRCSPMKGHSHVYWYRQLPEEGLKFMVYLQKENIIDESGMPKERFSAEFPKEGPSILRIQQVVRGDSAAYFCASSSPGGRSGELFFGEGSRLTVL.

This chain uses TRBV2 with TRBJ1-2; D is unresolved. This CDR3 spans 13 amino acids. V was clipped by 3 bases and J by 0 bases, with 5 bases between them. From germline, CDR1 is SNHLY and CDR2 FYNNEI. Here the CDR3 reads CASSDSANYGYTF. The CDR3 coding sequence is TGTGCCAGCAGTGACTCCGCTAACTATGGCTACACCTTC.

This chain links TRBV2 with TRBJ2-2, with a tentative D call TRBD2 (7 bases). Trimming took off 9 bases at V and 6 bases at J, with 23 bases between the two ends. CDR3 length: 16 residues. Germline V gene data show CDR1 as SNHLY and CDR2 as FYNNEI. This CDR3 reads CARSKGGGPWAGELFF. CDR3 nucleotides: TGTGCCAGGAGTAAGGGGGGGGGGCCGTGGGCCGGGGAGCTGTTTTTT.

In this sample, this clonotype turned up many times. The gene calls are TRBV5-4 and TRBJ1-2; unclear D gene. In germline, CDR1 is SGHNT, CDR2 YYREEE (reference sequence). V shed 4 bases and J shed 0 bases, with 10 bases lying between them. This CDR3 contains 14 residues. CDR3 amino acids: CASSIDQANYGYTF. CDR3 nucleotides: TGTGCCAGCAGCATCGACCAAGCTAACTATGGCTACACCTTC.

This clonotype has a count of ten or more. The CDR3 reads CASIASGGAASYNEQFF. The CDR3 DNA follows: TGTGCCAGCATTGCGAGCGGGGGGGCCGCCTCCTACAATGAGCAGTTCTTC. This sequence joins TRBV2 and TRBJ2-1, with TRBD2 matching over 10 bases. Germline V gives CDR1 SNHLY, CDR2 FYNNEI. The CDR3 contains 17 residues. V was clipped by 7 bases and J by 0 bases; unmatched bases: 9.

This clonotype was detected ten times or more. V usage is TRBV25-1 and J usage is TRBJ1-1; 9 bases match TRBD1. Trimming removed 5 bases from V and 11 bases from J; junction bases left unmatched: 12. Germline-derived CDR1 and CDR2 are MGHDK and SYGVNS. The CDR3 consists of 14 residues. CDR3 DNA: TGTGCCAGCAGTTACGCGGGACAGGGCTCGATGGCTTTCTTT. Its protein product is CASSYAGQGSMAFF. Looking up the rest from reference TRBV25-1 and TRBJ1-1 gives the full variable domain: EADIYQTPRYLVIGTGKKITLECSQTMGHDKMYWYQQDPGMELHLIHYSYGVNSTEKGDLSSESTVSRIRTEHFPLTLESARPSHTSQYLCASSYAGQGSMAFFGQGTRLTVV.

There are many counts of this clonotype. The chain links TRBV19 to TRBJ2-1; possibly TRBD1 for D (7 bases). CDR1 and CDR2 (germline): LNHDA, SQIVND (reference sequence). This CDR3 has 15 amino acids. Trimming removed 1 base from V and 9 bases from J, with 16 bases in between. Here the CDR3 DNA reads TGTGCCAGTAGTATAGCATCAAGGGGGCGGGGTGAGCAGTTCTTC. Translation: CASSIASRGRGEQFF.

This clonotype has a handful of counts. The DNA of the CDR3 is TGTGCCACCAGCGCAGGGGGCGGAGGGTACCAAGAGACCCAGTACTTC. Translation: CATSAGGGGYQETQYF. The chain joins TRBV15 to TRBJ2-5; 8 nucleotides match TRBD1. V lost 5 bases to trimming and J lost 0 bases; unmatched junction nucleotides: 8. Germline V gene lookup returns CDR1 LNHNV and CDR2 YYDKDF (reference sequence). The CDR3 sequence is 16 residues long. The full variable domain, completed using reference TRBV15 and TRBJ2-5, is DAMVIQNPRYQVTQFGKPVTLSCSQTLNHNVMYWYQQKSSQAPKLLFHYYDKDFNNEADTPDNFQSRRPNTSFCFLDIRSPGLGDTAMYLCATSAGGGGYQETQYFGPGTRLLVL.

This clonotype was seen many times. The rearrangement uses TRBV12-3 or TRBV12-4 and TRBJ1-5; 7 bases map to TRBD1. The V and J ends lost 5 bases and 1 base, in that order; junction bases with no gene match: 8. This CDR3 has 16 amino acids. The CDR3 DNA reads TGTGCCAGCAGTCCAAGGACAGGAGCAAGCAATCAGCCCCAGCATTTT. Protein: CASSPRTGASNQPQHF.

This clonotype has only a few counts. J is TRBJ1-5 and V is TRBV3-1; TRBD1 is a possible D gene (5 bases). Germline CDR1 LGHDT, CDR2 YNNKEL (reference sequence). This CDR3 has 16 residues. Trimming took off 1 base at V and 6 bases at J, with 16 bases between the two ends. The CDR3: CASSQGGWGNGQPQHF. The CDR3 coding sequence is TGTGCCAGCAGCCAAGGAGGTTGGGGGAATGGTCAGCCCCAGCATTTT.

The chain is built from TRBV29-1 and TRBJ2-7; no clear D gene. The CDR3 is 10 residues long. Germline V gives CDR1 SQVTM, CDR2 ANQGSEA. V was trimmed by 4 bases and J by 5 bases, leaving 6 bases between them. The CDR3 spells CSVVSDEQYF. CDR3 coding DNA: TGCAGCGTTGTGTCTGACGAGCAGTACTTC.

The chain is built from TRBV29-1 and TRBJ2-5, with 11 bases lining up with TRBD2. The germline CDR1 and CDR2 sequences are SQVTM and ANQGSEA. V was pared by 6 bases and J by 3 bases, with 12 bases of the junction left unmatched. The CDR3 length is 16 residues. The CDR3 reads CSVGALLLAGEETQYF. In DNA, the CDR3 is TGCAGCGTCGGCGCTCTCCTACTAGCGGGAGAAGAGACCCAGTACTTC.

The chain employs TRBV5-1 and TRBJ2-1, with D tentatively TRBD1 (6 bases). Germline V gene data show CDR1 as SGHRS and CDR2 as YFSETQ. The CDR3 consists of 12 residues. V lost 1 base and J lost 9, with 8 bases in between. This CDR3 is CASSLQGSEQFF. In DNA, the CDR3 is TGCGCCAGCAGCTTGCAGGGGAGTGAGCAGTTCTTC.

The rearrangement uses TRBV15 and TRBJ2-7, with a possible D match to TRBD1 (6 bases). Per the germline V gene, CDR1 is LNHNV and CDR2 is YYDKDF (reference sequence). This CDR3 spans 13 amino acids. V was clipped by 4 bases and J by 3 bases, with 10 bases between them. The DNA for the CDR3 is TGTGCCACCAGCAATGACAGGAGCTACGAGCAGTACTTC. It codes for CATSNDRSYEQYF.